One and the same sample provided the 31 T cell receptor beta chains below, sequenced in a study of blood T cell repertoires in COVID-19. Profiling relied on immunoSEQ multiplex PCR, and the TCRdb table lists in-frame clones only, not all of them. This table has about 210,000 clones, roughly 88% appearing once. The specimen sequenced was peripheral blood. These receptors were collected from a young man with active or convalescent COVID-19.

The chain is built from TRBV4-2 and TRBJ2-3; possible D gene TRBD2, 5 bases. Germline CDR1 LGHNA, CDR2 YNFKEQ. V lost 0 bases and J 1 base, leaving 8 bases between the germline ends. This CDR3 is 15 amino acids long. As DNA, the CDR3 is TGTGCCAGCAGCCAAGATGGGAGCGGCACAGATACGCAGTATTTT. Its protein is CASSQDGSGTDTQYF.

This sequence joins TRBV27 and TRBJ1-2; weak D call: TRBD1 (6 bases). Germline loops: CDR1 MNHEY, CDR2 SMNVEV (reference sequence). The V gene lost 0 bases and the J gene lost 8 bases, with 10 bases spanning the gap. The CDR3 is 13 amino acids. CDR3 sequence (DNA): TGTGCCAGCAGTTTATCAGGGGGGGAAGGCTACACCTTC. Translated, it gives CASSLSGGEGYTF.

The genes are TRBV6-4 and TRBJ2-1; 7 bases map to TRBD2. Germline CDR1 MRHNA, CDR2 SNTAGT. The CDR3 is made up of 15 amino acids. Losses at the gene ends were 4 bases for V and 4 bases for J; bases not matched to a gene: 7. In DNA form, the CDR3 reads TGTGCCAGCAGTGTGCTAGCGGACTCATACAATGAGCAGTTCTTC. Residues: CASSVLADSYNEQFF.

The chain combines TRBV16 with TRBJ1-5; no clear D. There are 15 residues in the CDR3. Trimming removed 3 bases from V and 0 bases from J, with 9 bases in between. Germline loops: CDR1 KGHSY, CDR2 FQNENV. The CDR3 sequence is CASSQGAYSNQPQHF. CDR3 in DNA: TGTGCCAGCAGCCAGGGAGCTTATAGCAATCAGCCCCAGCATTTT.

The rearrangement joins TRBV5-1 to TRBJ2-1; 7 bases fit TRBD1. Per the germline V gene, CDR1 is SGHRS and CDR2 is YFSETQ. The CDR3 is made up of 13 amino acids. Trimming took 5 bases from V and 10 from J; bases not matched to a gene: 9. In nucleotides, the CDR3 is TGCGCCAGCAGGGGACAGCCCCCCAGGGAGCAGTTCTTC. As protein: CASRGQPPREQFF.

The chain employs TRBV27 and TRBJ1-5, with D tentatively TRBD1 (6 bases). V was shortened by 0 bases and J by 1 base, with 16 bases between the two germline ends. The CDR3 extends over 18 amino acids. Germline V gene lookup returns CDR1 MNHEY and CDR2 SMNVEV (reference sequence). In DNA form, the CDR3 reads TGTGCCAGCAGTTTATCGGCCGGCGGGGGGACAAGCAATCAGCCCCAGCATTTT. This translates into CASSLSAGGGTSNQPQHF.

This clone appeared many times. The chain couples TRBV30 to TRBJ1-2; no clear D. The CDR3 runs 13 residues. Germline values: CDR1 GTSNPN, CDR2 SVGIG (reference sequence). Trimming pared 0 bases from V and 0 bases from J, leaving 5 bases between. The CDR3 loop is CAWSVEANYGYTF. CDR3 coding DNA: TGTGCCTGGAGTGTAGAGGCTAACTATGGCTACACCTTC.

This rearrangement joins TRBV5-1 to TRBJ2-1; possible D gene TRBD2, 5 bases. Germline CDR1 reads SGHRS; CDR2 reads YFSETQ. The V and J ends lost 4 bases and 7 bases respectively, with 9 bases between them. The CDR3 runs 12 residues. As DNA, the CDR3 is TGCGCCAGCAGCCGACCGGGGAATGAGCAGTTCTTC. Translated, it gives CASSRPGNEQFF.

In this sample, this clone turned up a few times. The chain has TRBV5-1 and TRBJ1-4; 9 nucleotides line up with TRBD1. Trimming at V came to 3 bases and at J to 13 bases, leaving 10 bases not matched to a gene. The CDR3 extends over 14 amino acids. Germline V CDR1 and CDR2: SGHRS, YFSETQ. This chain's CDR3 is CASSSGTGSDGLFF. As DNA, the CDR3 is TGCGCCAGCAGCTCCGGGACAGGGTCCGATGGACTGTTTTTT.

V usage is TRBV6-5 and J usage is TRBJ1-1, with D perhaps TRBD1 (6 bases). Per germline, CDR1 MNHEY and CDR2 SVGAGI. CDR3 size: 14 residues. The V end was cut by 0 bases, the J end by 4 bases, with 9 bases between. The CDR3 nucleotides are TGTGCCAGCAGTTACTCGAGGGGGAGCACTGAAGCTTTCTTT. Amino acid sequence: CASSYSRGSTEAFF.

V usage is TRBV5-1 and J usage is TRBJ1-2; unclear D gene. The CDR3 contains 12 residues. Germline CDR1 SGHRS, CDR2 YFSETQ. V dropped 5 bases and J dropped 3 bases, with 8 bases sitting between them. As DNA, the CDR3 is TGCGCCAGCAGGGAGACGGACTATGGCTACACCTTC. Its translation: CASRETDYGYTF. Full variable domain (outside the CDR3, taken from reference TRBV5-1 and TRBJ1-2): KAGVTQTPRYLIKTRGQQVTLSCSPISGHRSVSWYQQTPGQGLQFLFEYFSETQRNKGNFPGRFSGRQFSNSRSEMNVSTLELGDSALYLCASRETDYGYTFGSGTRLTVV.

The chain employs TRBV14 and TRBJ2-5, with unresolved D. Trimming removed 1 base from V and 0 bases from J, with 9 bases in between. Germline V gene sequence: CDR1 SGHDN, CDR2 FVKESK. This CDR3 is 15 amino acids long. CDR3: CASSQGASYQETQYF. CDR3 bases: TGTGCCAGCAGCCAAGGCGCTTCGTACCAAGAGACCCAGTACTTC.

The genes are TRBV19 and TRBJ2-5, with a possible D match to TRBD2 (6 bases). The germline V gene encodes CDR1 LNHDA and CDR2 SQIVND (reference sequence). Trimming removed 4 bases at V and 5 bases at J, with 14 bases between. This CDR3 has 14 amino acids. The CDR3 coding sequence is TGTGCCAGTAGTACCCGGCGGGGTAAGGAGACCCAGTACTTC. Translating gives CASSTRRGKETQYF. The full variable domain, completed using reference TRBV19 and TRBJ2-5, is DGGITQSPKYLFRKEGQNVTLSCEQNLNHDAMYWYRQDPGQGLRLIYYSQIVNDFQKGDIAEGYSVSREKKESFPLTVTSAQKNPTAFYLCASSTRRGKETQYFGPGTRLLVL.

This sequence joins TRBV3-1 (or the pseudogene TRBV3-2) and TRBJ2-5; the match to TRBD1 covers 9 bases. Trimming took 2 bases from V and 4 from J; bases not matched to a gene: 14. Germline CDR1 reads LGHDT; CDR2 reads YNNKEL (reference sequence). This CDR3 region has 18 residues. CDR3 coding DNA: TGTGCCAGCAGCCAAAACAGGGGGCGGCGTGTCTCTTTAGAGACCCAGTACTTC. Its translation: CASSQNRGRRVSLETQYF.

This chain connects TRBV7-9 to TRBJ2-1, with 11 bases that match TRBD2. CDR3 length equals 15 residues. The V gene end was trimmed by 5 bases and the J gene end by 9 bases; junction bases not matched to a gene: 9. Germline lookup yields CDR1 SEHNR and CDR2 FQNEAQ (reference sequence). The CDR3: CASSPTGTSGGEQFF. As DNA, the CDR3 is TGTGCCAGCAGCCCTACCGGGACTAGCGGTGGTGAGCAGTTCTTC.

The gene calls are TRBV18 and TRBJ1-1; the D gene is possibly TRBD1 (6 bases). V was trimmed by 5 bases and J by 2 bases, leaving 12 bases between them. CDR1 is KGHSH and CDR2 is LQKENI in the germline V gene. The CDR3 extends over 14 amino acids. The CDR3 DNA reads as TGTGCCAGCTCATCTCAGGGGAGCAACACTGAAGCTTTCTTT. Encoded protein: CASSSQGSNTEAFF.

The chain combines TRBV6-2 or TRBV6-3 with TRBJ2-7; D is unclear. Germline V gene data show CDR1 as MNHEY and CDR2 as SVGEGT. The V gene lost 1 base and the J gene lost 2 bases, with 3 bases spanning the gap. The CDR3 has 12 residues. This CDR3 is CASSYLTYEQYF. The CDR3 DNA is TGTGCCAGCAGTTACTTAACCTACGAGCAGTACTTC.

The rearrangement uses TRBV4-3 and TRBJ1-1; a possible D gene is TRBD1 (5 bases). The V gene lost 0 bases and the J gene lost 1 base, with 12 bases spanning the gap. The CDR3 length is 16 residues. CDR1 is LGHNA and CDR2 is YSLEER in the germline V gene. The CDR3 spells CASSQDAAGKNTEAFF. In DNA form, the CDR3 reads TGCGCCAGCAGCCAAGATGCAGCAGGGAAGAACACTGAAGCTTTCTTT.

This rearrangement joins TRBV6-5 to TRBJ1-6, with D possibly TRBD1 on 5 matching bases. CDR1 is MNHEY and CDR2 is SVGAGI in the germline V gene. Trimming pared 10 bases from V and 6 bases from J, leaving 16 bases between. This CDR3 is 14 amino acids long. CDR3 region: CATRWGPSNSPLHF. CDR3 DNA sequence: TGTGCCACCAGATGGGGCCCTAGTAATTCACCCCTCCACTTT.

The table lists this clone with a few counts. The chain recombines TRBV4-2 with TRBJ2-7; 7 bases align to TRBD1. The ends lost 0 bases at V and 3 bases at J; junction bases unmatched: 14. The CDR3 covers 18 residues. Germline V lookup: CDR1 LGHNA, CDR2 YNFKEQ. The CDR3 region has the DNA TGTGCCAGCAGCCAAGATTCTGTGATACGACAGGGAATCTACGAGCAGTACTTC. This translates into CASSQDSVIRQGIYEQYF.

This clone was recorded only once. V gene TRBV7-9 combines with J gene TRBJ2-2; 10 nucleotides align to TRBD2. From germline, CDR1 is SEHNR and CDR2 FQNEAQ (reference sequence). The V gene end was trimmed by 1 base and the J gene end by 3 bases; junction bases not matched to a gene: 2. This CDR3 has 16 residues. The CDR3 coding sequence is TGTGCCAGCAGCTTAGACCTAGCGGGAGACACCGGGGAGCTGTTTTTT. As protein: CASSLDLAGDTGELFF.

This CDR3 is CASSEGGRIYEQYF. CDR3 nucleotides: TGTGCCAGCAGCGAAGGTGGGAGGATCTACGAGCAGTACTTC. The chain carries TRBV3-1 (or the pseudogene TRBV3-2) and TRBJ2-7; D possibly corresponds to TRBD2 (6 bases). V was clipped by 5 bases and J by 3 bases, with 14 bases between them. Germline values: CDR1 LGHDT, CDR2 YNNKEL (reference sequence). The CDR3 length is 14 residues.

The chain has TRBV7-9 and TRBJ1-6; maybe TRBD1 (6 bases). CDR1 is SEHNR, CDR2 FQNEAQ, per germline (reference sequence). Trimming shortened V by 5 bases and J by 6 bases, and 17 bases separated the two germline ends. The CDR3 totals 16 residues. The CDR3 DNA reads TGTGCCAGCAGCCTGGGGATGGGGGCGCCTAATTCACCCCTCCACTTT. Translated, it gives CASSLGMGAPNSPLHF.

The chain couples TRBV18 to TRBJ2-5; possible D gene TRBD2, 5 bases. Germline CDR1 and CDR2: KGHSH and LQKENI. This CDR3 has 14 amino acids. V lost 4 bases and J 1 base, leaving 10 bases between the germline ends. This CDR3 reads CASSRAGTQETQYF. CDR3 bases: TGTGCCAGCTCACGGGCGGGTACCCAAGAGACCCAGTACTTC.

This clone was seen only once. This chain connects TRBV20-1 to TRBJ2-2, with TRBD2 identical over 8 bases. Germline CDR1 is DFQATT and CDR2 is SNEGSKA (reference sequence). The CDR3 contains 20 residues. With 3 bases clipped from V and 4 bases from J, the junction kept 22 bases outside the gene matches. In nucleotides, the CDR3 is TGCAGTGCTAGTAGGGCCGGATGGGAAGCGGGAGTCCGAGGCACCGGGGAGCTGTTTTTT. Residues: CSASRAGWEAGVRGTGELFF.

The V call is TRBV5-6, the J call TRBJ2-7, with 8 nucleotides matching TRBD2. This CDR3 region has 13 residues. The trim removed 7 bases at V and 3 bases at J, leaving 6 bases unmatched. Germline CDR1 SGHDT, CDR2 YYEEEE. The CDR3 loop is CASRGGILYEQYF. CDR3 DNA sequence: TGTGCCAGCCGCGGGGGGATCCTCTACGAGCAGTACTTC.

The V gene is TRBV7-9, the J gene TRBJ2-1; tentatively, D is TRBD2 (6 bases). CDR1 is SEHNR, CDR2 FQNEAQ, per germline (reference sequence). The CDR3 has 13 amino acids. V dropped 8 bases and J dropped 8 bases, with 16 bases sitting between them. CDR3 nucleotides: TGTGCCAGCGAGGCACTAGCAACCGATGAGCAGTTCTTC. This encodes CASEALATDEQFF.

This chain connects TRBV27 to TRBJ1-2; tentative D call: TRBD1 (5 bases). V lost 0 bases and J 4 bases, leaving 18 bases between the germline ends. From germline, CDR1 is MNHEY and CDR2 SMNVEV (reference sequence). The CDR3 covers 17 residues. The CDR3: CASSLSRLGGVGYGYTF. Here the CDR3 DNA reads TGTGCCAGCAGTTTATCCCGCCTCGGGGGGGTCGGCTATGGCTACACCTTC.

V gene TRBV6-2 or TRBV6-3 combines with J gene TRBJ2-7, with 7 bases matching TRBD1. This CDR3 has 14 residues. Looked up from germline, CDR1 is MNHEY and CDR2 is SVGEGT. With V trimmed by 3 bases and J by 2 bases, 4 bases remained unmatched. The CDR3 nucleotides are TGTGCCAGCAGTTATGGGACAGCAGCCTACGAGCAGTACTTC. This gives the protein CASSYGTAAYEQYF.

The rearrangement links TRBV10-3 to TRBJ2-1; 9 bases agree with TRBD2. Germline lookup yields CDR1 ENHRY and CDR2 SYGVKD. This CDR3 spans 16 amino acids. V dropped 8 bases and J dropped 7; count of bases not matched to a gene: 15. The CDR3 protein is CAIGGREGRDMNEQFF. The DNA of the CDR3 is TGTGCCATCGGAGGGCGGGAGGGCCGAGACATGAATGAGCAGTTCTTC.

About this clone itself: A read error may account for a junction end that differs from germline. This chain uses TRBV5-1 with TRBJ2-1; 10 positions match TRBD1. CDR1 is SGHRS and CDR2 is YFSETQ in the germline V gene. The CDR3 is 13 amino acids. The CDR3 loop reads CASSQSRDRGPVF. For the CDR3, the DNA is TGCGCCAGCAGCCAAAGCCGGGACAGGGGCCCCGTCTTC.